A selection of T cell receptor beta chains follows, all from one sample in a study of response to subunit inactivated influenza vaccine. TCRdb passed the RT-PCR reads through MiXCR, listing each CDR3 protein once. This sample has fewer than 700,000 distinct CDR3 sequences, with 10% to 15% found just once. The starting material was PBMCs from blood, obtained 45 days after vaccination. The receptors stem from a man over 45 who received an inactivated influenza vaccine. Each CDR3 is given with its conserved first and last residue. A D gene is named only where the DNA matches it firmly. Expanded clones get a size class; other rows say once, few or many, or leave the size out.

j_call: TRBJ1-4
v_call: TRBV29-1
clone_size: .
d_call: TRBD1
cdr3_aa: CSVEPGQGGEKLFF
cdr3_nt: TGCAGCGTTGAACCGGGACAGGGAGGTGAAAAACTGTTTTTT

j_call: TRBJ2-2
v_call: TRBV28
clone_size: .
d_call: .
cdr3_aa: CASSLQGFGTGELFF
cdr3_nt: TGTGCCAGCAGCCTACAGGGTTTCGGCACCGGGGAGCTGTTTTTT

j_call: TRBJ1-5
v_call: TRBV6-1
clone_size: few
d_call: .
cdr3_aa: CASSPQGSQPQHF
cdr3_nt: TGTGCCAGCAGTCCCCAGGGATCTCAGCCCCAGCATTTT

j_call: TRBJ2-1
v_call: TRBV15
clone_size: .
d_call: .
cdr3_aa: CATSTGVVYEQFF
cdr3_nt: TGTGCCACCAGCACAGGGGTTGTATATGAGCAGTTCTTC

j_call: TRBJ2-4
v_call: TRBV12-3/TRBV12-4
clone_size: few
d_call: TRBD1
cdr3_aa: CASSPGQGGFIAKNIQYF
cdr3_nt: TGTGCCAGCAGCCCGGGACAGGGAGGTTTCATAGCCAAAAACATTCAGTACTTC

j_call: TRBJ2-1
v_call: TRBV27
clone_size: few
d_call: TRBD2
cdr3_aa: CASSLAGGTPNEQFF
cdr3_nt: TGTGCCAGCAGCTTAGCGGGAGGGACCCCCAATGAGCAGTTCTTC

j_call: TRBJ1-2
v_call: TRBV12-3/TRBV12-4
clone_size: .
d_call: .
cdr3_aa: CASSSGVTGYTF
cdr3_nt: TGTGCCAGCAGTTCAGGGGTTACTGGCTACACCTTC

j_call: TRBJ1-5
v_call: TRBV20-1
clone_size: .
d_call: TRBD1
cdr3_aa: CSAAPGQGNQPQHF
cdr3_nt: TGCAGTGCTGCTCCGGGACAGGGAAATCAGCCCCAGCATTTT

j_call: TRBJ2-1
v_call: TRBV4-3
clone_size: .
d_call: TRBD2
cdr3_aa: CASSQDFQAGGVNEQFF
cdr3_nt: TGCGCCAGCAGCCAAGATTTTCAAGCGGGGGGGGTTAATGAGCAGTTCTTC

j_call: TRBJ2-1
v_call: TRBV12-3/TRBV12-4
clone_size: few
d_call: .
cdr3_aa: CASSLLGHSYNEQFF
cdr3_nt: TGTGCCAGCAGTTTACTGGGACACTCCTACAATGAGCAGTTCTTC

j_call: TRBJ1-2
v_call: TRBV20-1
clone_size: many
d_call: .
cdr3_aa: CSAIDPNYGYTF
cdr3_nt: TGCAGTGCTATTGACCCTAACTATGGCTACACCTTC

j_call: TRBJ2-1
v_call: TRBV6-1
clone_size: .
d_call: .
cdr3_aa: CASSEDTLQFF
cdr3_nt: TGTGCCAGCAGTGAAGACACCCTGCAGTTCTTC

j_call: TRBJ2-6
v_call: TRBV5-1
clone_size: many
d_call: .
cdr3_aa: CASSLDVSGANVLTF
cdr3_nt: TGCGCCAGCAGCTTGGACGTCTCTGGGGCCAACGTCCTGACTTTC

j_call: TRBJ2-7
v_call: TRBV12-3/TRBV12-4
clone_size: .
d_call: .
cdr3_aa: CASSPALDRLGTEQYF
cdr3_nt: TGTGCCAGCAGTCCTGCCCTGGACCGTCTGGGGACGGAGCAGTACTTC

j_call: TRBJ2-1
v_call: TRBV6-5
clone_size: few
d_call: .
cdr3_aa: CASSYTREVRYNEQFF
cdr3_nt: TGTGCCAGCAGTTACACCCGAGAGGTCAGGTACAATGAGCAGTTCTTC

j_call: TRBJ2-1
v_call: TRBV27
clone_size: many
d_call: TRBD2
cdr3_aa: CASKKTGGPRNEQFF
cdr3_nt: TGTGCCAGCAAGAAAACGGGGGGGCCGAGGAATGAGCAGTTCTTC

j_call: TRBJ2-5
v_call: TRBV12-3/TRBV12-4
clone_size: many
d_call: .
cdr3_aa: CAITVFRSGSGETQYF
cdr3_nt: TGTGCCATCACAGTTTTTAGGAGTGGCTCGGGTGAGACCCAGTACTTC

j_call: TRBJ2-1
v_call: TRBV5-5
clone_size: few
d_call: .
cdr3_aa: CASSSPAGSSYNEQFF
cdr3_nt: TGTGCCAGCAGCTCTCCGGCGGGGAGCTCCTACAATGAGCAGTTCTTC

j_call: TRBJ2-5
v_call: TRBV4-2
clone_size: .
d_call: .
cdr3_aa: CASSQDSTGLLGGTQYF
cdr3_nt: TGTGCCAGCAGCCAAGATTCGACAGGACTACTTGGTGGGACCCAGTACTTC

j_call: TRBJ2-3
v_call: TRBV20-1
clone_size: few
d_call: TRBD2
cdr3_aa: CSARVSGTSGADTQYF
cdr3_nt: TGCAGTGCTAGAGTTTCCGGTACTAGCGGAGCGGATACGCAGTATTTT

j_call: TRBJ1-6
v_call: TRBV28
clone_size: many
d_call: .
cdr3_aa: CASTPSLSSYNSPLHF
cdr3_nt: TGTGCCAGCACCCCGAGTCTCAGCTCCTATAATTCACCCCTCCACTTT

j_call: TRBJ2-1
v_call: TRBV29-1
clone_size: few
d_call: TRBD2
cdr3_aa: CSVEERLAYANEQFF
cdr3_nt: TGCAGCGTTGAAGAACGACTAGCATATGCCAATGAGCAGTTCTTC

j_call: TRBJ1-2
v_call: TRBV10-2
clone_size: few
d_call: TRBD1
cdr3_aa: CASRMDRNDYGYTF
cdr3_nt: TGCGCCAGCAGGATGGACAGGAATGACTATGGCTACACCTTC

j_call: TRBJ2-1
v_call: TRBV12-3/TRBV12-4
clone_size: few
d_call: TRBD1
cdr3_aa: CASSPGGQGFYNEQFF
cdr3_nt: TGTGCCAGCAGCCCGGGGGGACAGGGCTTCTACAATGAGCAGTTCTTC

j_call: TRBJ2-7
v_call: TRBV12-3/TRBV12-4
clone_size: .
d_call: TRBD1
cdr3_aa: CASSLGTVAEQYF
cdr3_nt: TGTGCCAGCAGTCTCGGGACAGTTGCTGAGCAGTACTTC

j_call: TRBJ2-1
v_call: TRBV28
clone_size: .
d_call: TRBD2
cdr3_aa: CASRMGGRARNEQFF
cdr3_nt: TGTGCCAGCAGAATGGGGGGGAGGGCTCGGAATGAGCAGTTCTTC

j_call: TRBJ2-2
v_call: TRBV7-9
clone_size: few
d_call: .
cdr3_aa: CASILPARDGELFF
cdr3_nt: TGTGCCAGCATCCTGCCAGCGCGAGACGGGGAGCTGTTTTTT

j_call: TRBJ2-5
v_call: TRBV6-5
clone_size: .
d_call: .
cdr3_aa: CAGGGGQETQYF
cdr3_nt: TGTGCCGGCGGGGGCGGCCAAGAGACCCAGTACTTC

j_call: TRBJ1-2
v_call: TRBV20-1
clone_size: .
d_call: TRBD1
cdr3_aa: CSAPNQGANGYTF
cdr3_nt: TGCAGTGCCCCGAACCAGGGGGCTAATGGCTACACCTTC

j_call: TRBJ2-7
v_call: TRBV24-1
clone_size: .
d_call: .
cdr3_aa: CATSDYRGYEQYF
cdr3_nt: TGTGCCACCAGTGATTACCGGGGGTACGAGCAGTACTTC

j_call: TRBJ2-7
v_call: TRBV7-2
clone_size: .
d_call: .
cdr3_aa: CASSSPPAREQYF
cdr3_nt: TGTGCCAGCAGCTCCCCCCCAGCTCGCGAGCAGTACTTC

j_call: TRBJ2-1
v_call: TRBV12-3/TRBV12-4
clone_size: few
d_call: .
cdr3_aa: CASSRLMEGHNEQFF
cdr3_nt: TGTGCCAGCAGCCGCCTCATGGAGGGACACAATGAGCAGTTCTTC

j_call: TRBJ2-5
v_call: TRBV5-5
clone_size: .
d_call: .
cdr3_aa: CASSGADQETQYF
cdr3_nt: TGTGCCAGCAGCGGAGCGGACCAAGAGACCCAGTACTTC

j_call: TRBJ1-2
v_call: TRBV12-3/TRBV12-4
clone_size: few
d_call: .
cdr3_aa: CASSFRGAGGYTF
cdr3_nt: TGTGCCAGCAGTTTCCGGGGGGCTGGAGGCTACACCTTC

j_call: TRBJ2-7
v_call: TRBV6-5
clone_size: few
d_call: TRBD1
cdr3_aa: CASSYVGQGAYEQYF
cdr3_nt: TGTGCCAGCAGTTATGTGGGACAGGGGGCCTACGAGCAGTACTTC

j_call: TRBJ2-3
v_call: TRBV6-5
clone_size: few
d_call: .
cdr3_aa: CASSYLGAGSTDTQYF
cdr3_nt: TGTGCCAGCAGTTACTTGGGGGCGGGCAGCACAGATACGCAGTATTTT

j_call: TRBJ2-1
v_call: TRBV7-2
clone_size: few
d_call: .
cdr3_aa: CASSFVTGIWYRGEQFF
cdr3_nt: TGTGCCAGCAGCTTTGTCACGGGAATCTGGTACCGTGGTGAGCAGTTCTTC

j_call: TRBJ2-3
v_call: TRBV5-6
clone_size: many
d_call: .
cdr3_aa: CASSSRGSRVYF
cdr3_nt: TGTGCCAGCAGCTCGAGGGGTAGTCGGGTTTATTTT

j_call: TRBJ1-1
v_call: TRBV20-1
clone_size: many
d_call: TRBD1
cdr3_aa: CSARHRDSVYTEAFF
cdr3_nt: TGCAGTGCTAGACACCGGGACAGTGTTTACACTGAAGCTTTCTTT

j_call: TRBJ2-3
v_call: TRBV4-2
clone_size: .
d_call: TRBD2
cdr3_aa: CASSLLIAGSTDTQYF
cdr3_nt: TGTGCCAGCAGCCTCCTCATAGCGGGGAGCACAGATACGCAGTATTTT

j_call: TRBJ1-2
v_call: TRBV28
clone_size: .
d_call: .
cdr3_aa: CASTLVGGDYGYTF
cdr3_nt: TGTGCCAGCACCTTAGTCGGGGGGGACTATGGCTACACCTTC

j_call: TRBJ1-3
v_call: TRBV5-1
clone_size: many
d_call: TRBD1
cdr3_aa: CASSLTGQGAQGNTIYF
cdr3_nt: TGCGCCAGCAGCTTGACGGGACAGGGGGCGCAGGGAAACACCATATATTTT